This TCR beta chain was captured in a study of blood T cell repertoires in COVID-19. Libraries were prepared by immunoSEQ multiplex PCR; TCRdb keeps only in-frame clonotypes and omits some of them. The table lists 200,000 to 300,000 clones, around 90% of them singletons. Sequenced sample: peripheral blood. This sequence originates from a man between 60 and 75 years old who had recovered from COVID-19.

This CDR3 is CAKKMGGGEYTEAFF. In nucleotides, the CDR3 is TGTGCCAAAAAGATGGGGGGGGGCGAGTACACTGAAGCTTTCTTT. The chain recombines TRBV27 with TRBJ1-1, with D possibly TRBD1 on 6 matching bases. Germline values: CDR1 MNHEY, CDR2 SMNVEV (reference sequence). Trimming removed 10 bases at V and 3 bases at J, with 21 bases between. The CDR3 runs to 15 residues.